This paragraph reports one TCR beta chain. Its antigen is unknown. Per-base quality was not reported, and no clone a single base away is much larger than it. The source of the sample is a study of Graves' ophthalmopathy and Graves' hyperthyroidism listed by TCRdb under 2018. In the study overall: Peripheral blood samples were taken at the time of initial diagnosis, before any treatment was given. In total, approximately 130 blood samples were TCR-sequenced: 43 ophthalmopathy, over 70 hyperthyroidism and roughly 17 hyperthyroidism-to-ophthalmopathy patients. In several hyperthyroidism patients, the T-cell repertoires found in thyroid tissue were compared with those found in blood. After sampling, hyperthyroidism patients received methimazole starting at 30 mg daily, and ophthalmopathy patients received high-dose intravenous methylprednisolone. For independent validation, a separate cohort was made up of 18 to 20 hyperthyroidism patients plus 17 patients who later progressed from hyperthyroidism to ophthalmopathy. A discovery set of 95 to 100 patients (43 ophthalmopathy, under 65 stable hyperthyroidism) was enrolled to explore V-J signatures distinguishing ophthalmopathy from hyperthyroidism. The study used TCR beta repertoire signatures to distinguish Graves' ophthalmopathy from Graves' hyperthyroidism and to predict progression to ophthalmopathy. General findings and caveats noted by the study authors: In validation, the model predicted ophthalmopathy progression with about 71% sensitivity and less than 80% specificity; more than ten predicted patients were CT-confirmed with GO in a median of approximately six months. Sample size was not predetermined statistically, and investigators were not blinded to group allocation. Most expanded thyroid clonotypes with a frequency above 0.001 also appeared in blood, which suggests that blood repertoires may reflect the immune response in the thyroid. Ophthalmopathy was separated from stable hyperthyroidism by the 13-signature model with roughly 88% sensitivity and 81.08% specificity in cross-validation and with 80%/75% in the test set.

The ophthalmopathy patients had moderately to severely active disease, with a Clinical Activity Score of 3 or higher, a NOSPECS grade of 4 or higher, and a disease duration of less than 3 months. Patients with other autoimmune diseases, uncontrolled infections, pregnancy or lactation were excluded. Clinical symptoms, serum thyroxine, TRAb, thyroid ultrasound and orbital computed tomography formed the basis of the diagnosis. Using Ficoll-Paque density gradient centrifugation, PBMCs were isolated from 9.5 to 10 ml of fresh peripheral blood. Total RNA was extracted using Trizol reagent, and RNA quality was checked on an Agilent 2100 Bioanalyzer. For repertoire sequencing, TCR beta CDR3 regions were amplified from RNA transcripts. The first round was an RT-PCR using HTBI primers with the Qiagen OneStep RT-PCR kit, and this first round was followed by a second-round multiplex PCR, then size selection and purification. Sequencing of the libraries was carried out on an Illumina HiSeq2000 in paired-end mode with 100 bp reads. From the authors' description of their analysis: Reads were processed with SOAPnuke, discarding reads with adapters, uncalled bases, mean Phred below 15, or no exact constant-primer or identifier match. COPE v1.2.5 was used to merge high-quality paired reads. Unique nucleotide sequences were defined as clonotypes and aligned to IMGT TRB V, D and J references using MiTCR v1.1. The analysis was limited to V-J combinations with a frequency above 0.0001, which together covered just over 98% of the repertoires. For each V-J combination, a TCR clonal expansion and chaos score was defined as the ratio of F50 clonal expansion to chaos observed in the TCRdist matrix. Welch's t-statistics and random forest were used to reduce the features to some 13 V-J combinations, which were then used as input to a naive Bayes classifier. The similarity between thyroid and blood repertoires was quantified using the Morisita-Horn index. TCRdb reanalyzed the raw reads on its own, using fastp at Q25 for trimming and MiXCR for clone calling, and kept in-frame beta chains. Merged by CDR3 protein, the rows form single entries marked with the most common genes and DNA. It is TCRdb's table, rather than the study itself, that gives the V and J calls and clone size. Across this sample there are about 740,000 distinct CDR3 sequences, with 40% seen only once. Clones ranked in the top ten supply 44% of the sample.

The cysteine opens and the phenylalanine closes a CDR3 of 15 amino acids. Kept here is only the CDR3 DNA, which spans 45 bases and is read in frame from base 1. The germline V gene specifies SGHTA as CDR1 and FQGNSA as CDR2. Trimming costs V 6 bases and J 1 base, and their ends lie 15 bases apart. Sequencing was performed on peripheral blood. In this chain, TRBV7-2 is recombined with TRBJ2-5; the D gene cannot be named for sure. This TCR was sampled from an adult man with Graves' ophthalmopathy. At the DNA level, the sequence is TGTGCCAGCAGTTTGAATAGCTTCCCCCAAGAGACCCAGTACTTC. This yields the protein CASSLNSFPQETQYF.